The clone carrying this TCR beta chain has just a few counts. Its antigen is not known. The sample originates from a study of cytomegalovirus exposure and HLA in healthy donors. Study-level information: About 180 million T cells yielded roughly 100 million unique TCR beta sequences, as an earlier analysis found. Researchers found that roughly 81% of about 400 genotyped donors fell within the Caucasian-associated ancestry cluster.

Study findings and constraints: Available immune exposure information was restricted to CMV serostatus only. In a later analysis, 15,000 to 20,000 TCR beta sequences were associated with HLA alleles at 0.05 false discovery rate.

PCR was performed using 60 Vbeta and 13 Jbeta primers. Sequenced by immunoSEQ multiplex PCR; TCRdb stores in-frame clones only, minus some. This sample has about 250,000 clones, with roughly 70% found just once. The sequence came from a female donor in good health and CMV-seronegative. The sequencing sample was made of PBMCs.

CDR3: CAISPPTRQGQYF. The CDR3 nucleotides are TGTGCCATCAGTCCCCCCACTCGACAGGGCCAGTACTTC. V gene TRBV10-3 combines with J gene TRBJ2-7; 7 bases line up with TRBD1. Trimming took 5 bases from V and 10 from J; bases not matched to a gene: 11. CDR3 length equals 13 residues. Germline V gene lookup returns CDR1 ENHRY and CDR2 SYGVKD.